This T cell receptor (beta chain) was captured by sequencing in a study of T cells in Graves' hyperthyroidism and ophthalmopathy. Amplification yielded TCR beta CDR3 regions, with RNA transcripts as the source. In the first-round RT-PCR of the TCR CDR3, the HTBI primer set was used. TCRdb called the multiplex PCR reads again in MiXCR, with one record for every CDR3 protein. The sample lists about 500,000 distinct CDR3 sequences; about 45% were seen once. Regarding this clonotype: Antigen: not known.

Broader study findings: Patients with ophthalmopathy were separated from those with stable hyperthyroidism by a 13 V-J model. Among clonotypes expanded in thyroid above 0.001, most were also found in blood.

Germline lookup yields CDR1 ENHRY and CDR2 SYGVKD. V was cut by 4 bases and J by 7 bases, with 7 bases left in between. This CDR3 is built from 11 residues. The chain couples TRBV10-3 to TRBJ1-1; D is uncertain. Source material: peripheral blood or thyroid tissue (not recorded which). The receptor was derived from an adult woman with Graves' disease, either hyperthyroidism or ophthalmopathy (not recorded which). CDR3 amino acids: CAISGRHEAFF. The CDR3 DNA reads as TGTGCCATCAGTGGACGTCATGAAGCTTTCTTT.